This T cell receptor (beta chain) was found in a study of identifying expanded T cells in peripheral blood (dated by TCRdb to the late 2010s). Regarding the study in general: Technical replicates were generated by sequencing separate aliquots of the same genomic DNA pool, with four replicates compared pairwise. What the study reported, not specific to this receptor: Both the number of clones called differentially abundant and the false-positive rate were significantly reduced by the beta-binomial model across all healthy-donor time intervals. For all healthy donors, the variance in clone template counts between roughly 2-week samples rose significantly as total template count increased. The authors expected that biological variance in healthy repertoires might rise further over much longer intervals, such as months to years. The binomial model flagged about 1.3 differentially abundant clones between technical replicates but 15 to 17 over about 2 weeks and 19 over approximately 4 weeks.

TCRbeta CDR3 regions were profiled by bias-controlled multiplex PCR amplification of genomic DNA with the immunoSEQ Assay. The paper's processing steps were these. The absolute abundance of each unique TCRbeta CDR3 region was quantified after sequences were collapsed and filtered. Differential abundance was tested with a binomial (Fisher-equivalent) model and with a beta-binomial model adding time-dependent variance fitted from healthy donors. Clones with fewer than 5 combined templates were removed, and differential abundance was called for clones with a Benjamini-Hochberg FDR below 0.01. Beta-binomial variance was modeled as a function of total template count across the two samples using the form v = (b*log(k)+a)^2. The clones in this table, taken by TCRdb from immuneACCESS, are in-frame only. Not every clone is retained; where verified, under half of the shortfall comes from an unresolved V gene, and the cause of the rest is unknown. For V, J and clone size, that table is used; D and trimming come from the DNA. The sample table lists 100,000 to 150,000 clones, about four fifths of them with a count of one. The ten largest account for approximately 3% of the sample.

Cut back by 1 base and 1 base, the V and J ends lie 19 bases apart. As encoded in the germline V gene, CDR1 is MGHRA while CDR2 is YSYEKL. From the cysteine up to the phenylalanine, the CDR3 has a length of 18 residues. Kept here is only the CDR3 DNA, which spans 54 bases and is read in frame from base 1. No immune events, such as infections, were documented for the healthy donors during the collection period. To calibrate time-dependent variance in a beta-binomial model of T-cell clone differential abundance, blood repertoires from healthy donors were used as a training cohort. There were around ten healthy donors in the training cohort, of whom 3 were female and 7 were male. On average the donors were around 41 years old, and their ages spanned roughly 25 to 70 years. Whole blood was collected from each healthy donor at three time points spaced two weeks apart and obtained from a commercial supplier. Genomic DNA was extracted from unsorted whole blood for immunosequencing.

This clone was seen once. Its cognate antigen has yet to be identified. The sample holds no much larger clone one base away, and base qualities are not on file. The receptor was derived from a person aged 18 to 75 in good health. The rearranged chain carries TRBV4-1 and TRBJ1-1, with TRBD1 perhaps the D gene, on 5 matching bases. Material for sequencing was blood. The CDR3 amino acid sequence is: CASSQGGGRGVRNTEAFF. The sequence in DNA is TGCGCCAGCAGCCAAGGGGGAGGACGGGGCGTTCGGAACACTGAAGCTTTCTTT.